This TCR beta chain was observed in a study of cytomegalovirus exposure and HLA in healthy donors. In regard to this clone: Its target is not known.

Primers for the PCR totalled 60 Vbeta and 13 Jbeta. TCRdb's copy holds only in-frame clones and misses some; the assay was immunoSEQ multiplex PCR. The sample yields roughly 120,000 clones, approximately 80% seen once. Whole-study findings and limits: Reports indicate that TCR beta sequences accurately predicted the HLA-A and HLA-B alleles of most subjects.

The CDR3 runs 15 residues. CDR1 KGHSH and CDR2 LQKENI come from the germline V gene. With V trimmed by 3 bases and J by 6 bases, 4 bases remained unmatched. The V call is TRBV18, the J call TRBJ2-1; 11 nucleotides align to TRBD2. The clonotype was recovered from a woman aged 40 to 50 in good health and CMV-seronegative. Material: PBMCs. CDR3 in amino acids: CASSPMGTSGNEQFF. For the CDR3, the DNA is TGTGCCAGCTCACCGATGGGGACTAGCGGCAATGAGCAGTTCTTC.